This TCR beta chain was captured by sequencing in a study of somatic mutations in cytotoxic T cells in rheumatoid arthritis. Method: immunoSEQ multiplex PCR; TCRdb's copy keeps in-frame clones and lacks some. The profile shows 15,000 to 20,000 clones, over 70% of them singletons. Regarding the study as a whole: For about an eighth of the roughly 65 patients, a single CD8+ clone accounted for more than 20% of CD8+ cells. Measured CD8+ T-cell clonality, a value compared between rheumatoid arthritis patients and age-matched healthy controls, did not differ significantly.

Blood donors of median age around 60 years (range roughly 20-75), less than 65% of them female, formed the healthy controls. This CDR3 has 15 amino acids. The V end lost 7 bases, the J end lost 2 bases, and 16 bases lay between the germline ends. Germline CDR1 MNHEY, CDR2 SVGAGI. Notes on this clone: Its antigen is as yet unknown.

Specimen: CD8+ T cells sorted from blood. This TCR came from a woman in her forties or fifties in good health. The chain employs TRBV6-5 and TRBJ2-3; D perhaps matches TRBD2 (5 bases). The CDR3 DNA follows: TGTGCCAGCACCAAAAGCGGCAGTGTCACAGATACGCAGTATTTT. This gives the protein CASTKSGSVTDTQYF.